The clone carrying this T cell receptor beta chain was counted a few times. The data were taken from a study of blood T cells in healthy people across ages. Germline V CDR1 and CDR2: DFQATT, SNEGSKA (reference sequence). The J segment lost 2 bases and the V segment lost 6 bases, leaving 12 bases of the junction unmatched. This CDR3 region has 15 residues. Healthy Russian Caucasian donors spanned ages roughly 6 to 100 years. A second PCR of about 6 to 12 cycles used a sample-barcoded 5' primer and a J-beta primer mix. TCRdb used MiXCR to reprocess the 5' RACE reads, holding one entry per CDR3 protein. The sample yields 1.6 million or so distinct CDR3 sequences, about 32% seen once.

The specimen sequenced was blood. This TCR derives from a young woman in good health. The rearrangement joins TRBV20-1 to TRBJ2-5; 7 bases match TRBD1. Here the CDR3 DNA reads TGCAGTGCCACCTCCTCCGGGACAGTACAAGAGACCCAGTACTTC. Its translation: CSATSSGTVQETQYF.